This T cell receptor beta chain was found in a study of shared clonotypes between healthy human individuals. This CDR3 has 15 residues. Per the germline V gene, CDR1 is SGHRS and CDR2 is YFSETQ. V lost 4 bases and J 3 bases, leaving 15 bases between the germline ends. Replicate PCRs for sorted subsets used approximately 190 ng DNA; this equaled 25,000 to 30,000 T cell genomes. The method was immunoSEQ multiplex PCR; TCRdb's version includes in-frame clones alone and lacks a portion of them. The table has approximately 2.4 million clones, about 94% seen once. Regarding this clone: The same CDR3 arises from other DNA sequences in this sample as well.

The TCR was taken from a man between 18 and 35 years old in good health. The genes are TRBV5-1 and TRBJ2-3; D may be TRBD1 (6 bases). The sequenced sample consisted of naive CD4+ T cells sorted from blood. Subset defined: CD45RA+ positively selected. The CDR3 nucleotides are TGCGCCAGCAGCCCGGGACAATACAGAACAGATACGCAGTATTTT. Protein: CASSPGQYRTDTQYF.